Listed here are 26 T cell receptor beta chains from one sample, sequenced in a study of vaccination and CD4 T cells after COVID-19. The study sequenced cultured CD4+ T cell DNA using the Oncomine TCR Beta short-read assay. MiXCR, applied by TCRdb to the PCR reads, yields one record per CDR3 protein. The sample carries around 15,000 distinct CDR3 sequences, around 74% recorded once. These receptors lack a known antigen. This sample's treatment: roughly 10-day PBMC culture with coronavirus spike peptide pools or control peptides (ViraFEST assay). The sample in question was CD4+ T cells from blood, cultured in vitro, obtained after SARS-CoV-2 vaccination. These receptor sequences come from a human donor who received a COVID-19 vaccine.

The rearrangement uses TRBV6-5 and TRBJ1-6; no firm D call. CDR1 is MNHEY and CDR2 is SVGAGI in the germline V gene. V lost 0 bases and J 10 bases, leaving 13 bases between the germline ends. The CDR3 extends over 15 amino acids. In DNA, the CDR3 is TGTGCCAGCAGTTACTCGGAAGGCAGAGGGTCACCCCTCCACTTT. Translation gives CASSYSEGRGSPLHF.

This chain links TRBV5-3 with TRBJ1-1, with D unresolved. TRBV5-3 carries the ORF label, with uncertain function. The CDR3 extends over 15 amino acids. V was trimmed by 8 bases and J by 1 base, leaving 18 bases between them. The CDR3 nucleotides read TGTGCCAGCAGGAATGGATTGAGGCAGAACACTGAAGCTTTCTTT. The encoded protein is CASRNGLRQNTEAFF.

The chain combines TRBV20-1 with TRBJ2-3; 11 nucleotides align to TRBD2. Germline CDR1 and CDR2: DFQATT and SNEGSKA (reference sequence). CDR3 length: 15 amino acids. V shed 2 bases and J 2 bases; nucleotides not matched to a gene: 3. In DNA form, the CDR3 reads TGCAGTGCTAGACCTAGCGGGGGGCTCACAGATACGCAGTATTTT. This codes for CSARPSGGLTDTQYF.

Only a few counts were recorded for this clonotype. This chain connects TRBV20-1 to TRBJ1-4; maybe TRBD1 (6 bases). The CDR3 has 14 residues. Deletions cut 2 bases from V and 6 bases from J, with 13 bases between. CDR1 and CDR2 (germline): DFQATT, SNEGSKA (reference sequence). The CDR3 reads CSARQPPGDEKLFF. In DNA form, the CDR3 reads TGCAGTGCTAGACAGCCGCCAGGGGATGAAAAACTGTTTTTT.

V gene TRBV6-4 combines with J gene TRBJ1-1; 10 bases are shared with TRBD1. The germline gives CDR1 MRHNA, CDR2 SNTAGT. The CDR3 is made up of 13 amino acids. V lost 6 bases, J lost 8 bases, and 6 bases stayed unmatched. This CDR3 is CASRGDRGGEAFF. CDR3 bases: TGTGCCAGCAGAGGGGACAGGGGAGGGGAAGCTTTCTTT.

This chain links TRBV6-2 or TRBV6-3 with TRBJ2-3, with D perhaps TRBD2 (5 bases). The V end lost 2 bases, the J end lost 7 bases, and 16 bases lay between the germline ends. The germline CDR1 and CDR2 sequences are MNHEY and SVGEGT. This CDR3 spans 15 amino acids. Here the CDR3 reads CASSYEVGDGNTQYF. CDR3 DNA sequence: TGTGCCAGCAGTTACGAGGTCGGGGATGGGAATACGCAGTATTTT.

This chain uses TRBV12-3 or TRBV12-4 with TRBJ2-2; 10 nucleotides match TRBD2. The CDR3 covers 15 residues. Trimming at V came to 5 bases and at J to 4 bases, leaving 4 bases not matched to a gene. The CDR3, as DNA: TGTGCCAGCAGTCAGCGGGGGGGCGGCACCGGGGAGCTGTTTTTT. It encodes CASSQRGGGTGELFF.

The gene calls are TRBV6-1 and TRBJ1-2; D perhaps matches TRBD1 (6 bases). The CDR3 consists of 14 residues. V lost 6 bases, J lost 0 bases, and 11 bases lay in between. In germline, CDR1 is MNHNS, CDR2 SASEGT. CDR3 in amino acids: CASRQGFTNYGYTF. As DNA, the CDR3 is TGTGCCAGCAGACAGGGATTTACTAACTATGGCTACACCTTC.

The CDR3 reads CSARGPSMGDTQYF. The CDR3 DNA follows: TGCAGTGCTAGAGGCCCCTCGATGGGGGATACGCAGTATTTT. V gene TRBV20-1 combines with J gene TRBJ2-3, with D hard to call. Trimming took 1 base from V and 6 from J, leaving 14 bases between them. Germline V gene data show CDR1 as DFQATT and CDR2 as SNEGSKA (reference sequence). The CDR3 extends over 14 amino acids.

The rearrangement uses TRBV21-1 and TRBJ1-5; no DNA check was done on the table's D call, TRBD1. TRBV21-1 has pseudogene status. The CDR3 covers 21 residues. This CDR3 reads CASSTPSRDRVSRYSNQPQHF. The CDR3 DNA reads as TGTGCCAGCAGCACCCCTTCCCGGGACAGGGTGTCGCGTTACAGCAATCAGCCCCAGCATTTT.

The CDR3 region is CAWSGVSPLHF. The CDR3 bases are TGTGCCTGGAGTGGCGTTTCACCCCTCCACTTT. This chain joins TRBV30 and TRBJ1-6; no definite D call. This CDR3 has 11 residues. CDR1 and CDR2 from the germline V gene are GTSNPN and SVGIG (reference sequence). The ends were cut back, 1 base at V and 9 bases at J, with 4 bases in the middle.

This chain joins TRBV6-1 and TRBJ1-5; TRBD1 is a possible D gene (6 bases). V was clipped by 7 bases and J by 5 bases, with 12 bases between them. The CDR3 contains 13 residues. The germline gives CDR1 MNHNS, CDR2 SASEGT. CDR3 in DNA: TGTGCCAGCACAGTGACAGGATATCAGCCCCAGCATTTT. It codes for CASTVTGYQPQHF.

This clonotype has just a few counts. The rearrangement joins TRBV3-1 to TRBJ1-2; the D gene is possibly TRBD1 (6 bases). The CDR3 sequence is 15 residues long. The ends were cut back, 2 bases at V and 6 bases at J, with 16 bases in the middle. Germline V gives CDR1 LGHDT, CDR2 YNNKEL (reference sequence). CDR3 nucleotide sequence: TGTGCCAGCAGCCAACTCTCAACAGGGAACCATGGCTACACCTTC. This gives the protein CASSQLSTGNHGYTF.

The chain joins TRBV4-2 to TRBJ1-2; 7 bases are a match to TRBD1. Trimming took 1 base from V and 6 from J; bases not matched to a gene: 5. This CDR3 region has 14 residues. The V gene's germline CDR1 is LGHNA and CDR2 YNFKEQ. The CDR3: CASSQGHRGNGYTF. CDR3 coding DNA: TGTGCCAGCAGCCAAGGTCACAGGGGAAATGGCTACACCTTC.

This clonotype was found a few times. V usage is TRBV15 and J usage is TRBJ1-6; no definite D call. CDR3 length: 13 amino acids. Germline CDR1 and CDR2: LNHNV and YYDKDF (reference sequence). The V gene lost 2 bases and the J gene lost 7 bases, with 6 bases spanning the gap. The CDR3 nucleotides are TGTGCCACCAGCAGATTGAGGAATTCACCCCTCCACTTT. Encoded protein: CATSRLRNSPLHF. The whole variable domain, filled in from reference TRBV15 and TRBJ1-6, reads DAMVIQNPRYQVTQFGKPVTLSCSQTLNHNVMYWYQQKSSQAPKLLFHYYDKDFNNEADTPDNFQSRRPNTSFCFLDIRSPGLGDTAMYLCATSRLRNSPLHFGNGTRLTVT.

The V and J genes are TRBV12-3 or TRBV12-4 and TRBJ1-5; D is uncertain. V dropped 5 bases and J dropped 2 bases, with 10 bases sitting between them. This CDR3 has 14 amino acids. In DNA, the CDR3 is TGTGCCAGCAGTCCGACGGGAGGCAATCAGCCCCAGCATTTT. Translated: CASSPTGGNQPQHF.

This chain joins TRBV19 and TRBJ1-1; D is perhaps TRBD1 (5 bases). From germline, CDR1 is LNHDA and CDR2 SQIVND (reference sequence). CDR3 length equals 13 residues. Trimming took 6 bases from V and 5 from J, leaving 13 bases between them. CDR3 residues: CASSRRGRTEAFF. CDR3 sequence (DNA): TGTGCCAGTAGCCGACGGGGGAGAACTGAAGCTTTCTTT.

This clonotype was recorded only once. CDR3 protein: CASSPLGQGSTDTQYF. The CDR3 nucleotides are TGTGCCAGCTCACCGTTAGGACAGGGTAGCACAGATACGCAGTATTTT. The V and J genes are TRBV18 and TRBJ2-3, with 8 nucleotides matching TRBD1. Germline V lookup: CDR1 KGHSH, CDR2 LQKENI. With V trimmed by 3 bases and J by 0 bases, 5 bases remained unmatched. This CDR3 has 16 residues.

The J gene is TRBJ1-4, the V gene TRBV19; 7 bases align to TRBD1. Germline values: CDR1 LNHDA, CDR2 SQIVND (reference sequence). The CDR3 extends over 14 amino acids. Losses at the gene ends were 7 bases for V and 6 bases for J; bases not matched to a gene: 8. In DNA, the CDR3 is TGTGCCAGTAATACAGGGGACTTAGATGAAAAACTGTTTTTT. It codes for CASNTGDLDEKLFF.

V usage is TRBV6-1 and J usage is TRBJ2-3, with 8 nucleotides matching TRBD2. Germline loops: CDR1 MNHNS, CDR2 SASEGT. V dropped 6 bases and J dropped 1; count of bases not matched to a gene: 3. This CDR3 is built from 14 residues. This CDR3 is CASRRGARTDTQYF. DNA for the CDR3: TGTGCCAGCAGGCGGGGGGCGCGCACAGATACGCAGTATTTT.

This clonotype has just one count. This sequence may be a read error, since a much larger clone differs from it by one base. The V call is TRBV20-1, the J call TRBJ2-5, with D maybe TRBD2 (6 bases). This CDR3 has 13 residues. CDR1 is DFQATT and CDR2 is SNEGSKA in the germline V gene (reference sequence). V was shortened by 3 bases and J by 2 bases, with 10 bases between the two germline ends. This CDR3 is CSASPGEQETQYF. The DNA of the CDR3 is TGCAGTGCTAGTCCGGGGGAGCAAGAGACCCAGTACTTC.

V gene TRBV11-3 combines with J gene TRBJ1-5; D ambiguous. CDR1 SGHNT and CDR2 YENEEA come from the germline V gene. The CDR3 runs to 13 residues. Trimming cost V 1 base and J 1 base, with 2 bases left between them. CDR3 sequence: CASSLGSNQPQHF. CDR3 coding DNA: TGTGCCAGCAGCTTAGGAAGCAATCAGCCCCAGCATTTT.

This sequence joins TRBV27 and TRBJ2-3, with 12 positions matching TRBD2. The CDR3 sequence is 16 residues long. Trimming took 3 bases from V and 2 from J; bases not matched to a gene: 3. CDR1 MNHEY and CDR2 SMNVEV come from the germline V gene (reference sequence). The chain's CDR3 is CASSFRLAGATDTQYF. CDR3 DNA: TGTGCCAGCAGTTTTCGACTAGCGGGGGCCACAGATACGCAGTATTTT.

This chain uses TRBV7-3 with TRBJ2-1; D is possibly TRBD1 (5 bases). Per germline, CDR1 SGHTA and CDR2 FQGTGA. The CDR3 covers 12 residues. V shed 4 bases and J shed 9 bases, with 10 bases lying between them. The CDR3 DNA is TGTGCCAGCAGCTCGCAAAGGGGTGAGCAGTTCTTC. This gives the protein CASSSQRGEQFF.

The chain recombines TRBV20-1 with TRBJ1-5; no firm D call. The CDR3 covers 13 residues. CDR1 and CDR2 (germline): DFQATT, SNEGSKA (reference sequence). V lost 0 bases, J lost 1 base, and 4 bases lay in between. The CDR3 protein is CSARDRSNQPQHF. DNA for the CDR3: TGCAGTGCTAGAGATCGGAGCAATCAGCCCCAGCATTTT.

V and J are TRBV7-3 and TRBJ2-3, with D tentatively TRBD1 (6 bases). In germline, CDR1 is SGHTA, CDR2 FQGTGA. Trimming left V 2 bases short and J 1 base short, with 13 bases between. The CDR3 covers 16 residues. The CDR3 DNA sequence: TGTGCCAGCAGCTTAGAGGGGCCAGGGGGCACAGATACGCAGTATTTT. Translated, it gives CASSLEGPGGTDTQYF.